This TCR beta chain was retrieved from a study of shared clonotypes between healthy human individuals. General study points: Genetic and exposure-history diversity was limited by the few donors. The generation probabilities recorded for non-shared clonotypes fell below those of clonotypes shared by all four donors.

Sequencing was at deep level. Replicate PCRs run on sorted subsets employed approximately 0.2 ug DNA, approximately 30,000 T cell genomes. The method was immunoSEQ multiplex PCR; TCRdb's version includes in-frame clones alone and lacks a portion of them. The sample yields a few million clones, around 92% seen once. This CDR3 is 14 amino acids long. Germline loops: CDR1 MNHEY, CDR2 SVGAGI. Trimming left V 2 bases short and J 5 bases short, with 12 bases between. This clone was picked up one time. The target antigen is unknown. This TCR came from a man aged 18 to 30 in good health. Some clones in this sample may be carry-over from other donors' samples. This chain links TRBV6-5 with TRBJ1-2, with D uncertain. The sequenced sample was naive CD4+ T cells from PBMCs. Subset indicated: CD45RA+ positively selected. The CDR3 bases are TGTGCCAGCAGTTACGGGCAGTACCCTTATGGCTACACCTTC. This codes for CASSYGQYPYGYTF.